What follows describes a single TCR beta chain. Its specificity is not known. A CD45RA-negative memory subset and a CD45RA+ naive subset were separated from the CD4+ cells. This entry is derived from a study of shared clonotypes between healthy human individuals. Whole-study findings and limits: Exclusively blood specimens were collected; tissue repertoires likely differ. Relative to clonotypes present in all four donors, those not shared had lower generation probabilities.

V lost 6 bases and J 5 bases, leaving 8 bases between the germline ends. The CDR3 sequence is 11 residues long. Germline CDR1 reads LNHDA; CDR2 reads SQIVND (reference sequence). Several immunoSEQ plates held equal portions of the genomic DNA taken from each subset. Using immunoSEQ multiplex PCR, the repertoire was profiled, and TCRdb retains in-frame clones only, with some absent. The sample records 1.4 million to 1.5 million clones, roughly 96% being singletons. The chain recombines TRBV19 with TRBJ2-7; unclear D gene. Sequencing was carried out using naive CD4+ T cells sorted from blood. Noted subset: CD45RA+ positively selected. The sequence derives from a man in his thirties or forties in good health. CDR3 nucleotides: TGTGCCAGTAGCGGCTTCCACGAGCAGTACTTC. As protein: CASSGFHEQYF.